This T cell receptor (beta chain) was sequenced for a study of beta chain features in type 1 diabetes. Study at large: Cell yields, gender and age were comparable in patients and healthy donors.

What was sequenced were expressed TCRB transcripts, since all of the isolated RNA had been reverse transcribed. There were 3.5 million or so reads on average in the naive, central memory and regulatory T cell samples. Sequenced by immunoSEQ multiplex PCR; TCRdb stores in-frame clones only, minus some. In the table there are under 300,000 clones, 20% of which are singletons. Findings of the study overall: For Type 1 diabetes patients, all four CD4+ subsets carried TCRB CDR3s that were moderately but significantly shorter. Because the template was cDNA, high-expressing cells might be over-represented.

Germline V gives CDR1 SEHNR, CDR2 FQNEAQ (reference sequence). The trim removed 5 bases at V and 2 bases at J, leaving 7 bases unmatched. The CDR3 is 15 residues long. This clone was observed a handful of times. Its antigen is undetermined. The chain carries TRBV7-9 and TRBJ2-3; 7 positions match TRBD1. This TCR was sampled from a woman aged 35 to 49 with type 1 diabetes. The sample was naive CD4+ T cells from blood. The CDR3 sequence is CASSRGQDLTDTQYF. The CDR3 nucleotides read TGTGCCAGCAGCCGAGGACAGGACCTCACAGATACGCAGTATTTT.